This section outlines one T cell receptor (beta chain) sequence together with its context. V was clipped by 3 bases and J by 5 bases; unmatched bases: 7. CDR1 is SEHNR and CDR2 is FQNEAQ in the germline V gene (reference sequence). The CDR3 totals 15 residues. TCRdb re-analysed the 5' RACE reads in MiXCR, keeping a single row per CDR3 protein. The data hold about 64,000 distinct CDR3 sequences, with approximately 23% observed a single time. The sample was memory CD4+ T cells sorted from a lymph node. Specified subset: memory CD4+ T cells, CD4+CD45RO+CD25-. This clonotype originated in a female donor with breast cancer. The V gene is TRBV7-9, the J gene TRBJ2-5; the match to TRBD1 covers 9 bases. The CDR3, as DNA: TGTGCCAGCAGCTTTGGGACAGGGCTTGCGGAGACCCAGTACTTC. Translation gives CASSFGTGLAETQYF.